These T cell receptor beta chains were read from a single sample in a study of cytomegalovirus exposure and HLA in healthy donors. Data came from immunoSEQ multiplex PCR; TCRdb stores just in-frame clones and leaves some out. The data hold 200,000 to 250,000 clones, with around nine tenths observed a single time. Sequencing used PBMCs. The receptors shown here come from a woman between 18 and 29 years old in good health and CMV-seronegative. Both conserved end residues are part of each CDR3. D genes are given only for firm matches. Clone size is stated in some rows and not others, as once, few, many or a class when expanded.

V gene: TRBV9; clone size: few; J gene: TRBJ2-1; D gene: -; CDR3 length: 8; CDR3 protein: CASAREFF
V gene: TRBV2; clone size: -; J gene: TRBJ1-1; D gene: TRBD1; CDR3 length: 14; CDR3 protein: CASRDRRMRTEAFF
V gene: TRBV28; clone size: -; J gene: TRBJ1-3; D gene: -; CDR3 length: 14; CDR3 protein: CASSPRVSGNTIYF
V gene: TRBV5-6; clone size: -; J gene: TRBJ2-1; D gene: -; CDR3 length: 14; CDR3 protein: CASSRPGQDNEQFF
V gene: TRBV19; clone size: -; J gene: TRBJ1-2; D gene: -; CDR3 length: 15; CDR3 protein: CASSIEGRNNYGYTF
V gene: TRBV11-3; clone size: -; J gene: TRBJ2-5; D gene: TRBD2; CDR3 length: 16; CDR3 protein: CASSLEWGTSQETQYF
V gene: TRBV6-5; clone size: -; J gene: TRBJ2-7; D gene: -; CDR3 length: 13; CDR3 protein: CASGVTGRYEQYF
V gene: TRBV5-1; clone size: -; J gene: TRBJ1-3; D gene: -; CDR3 length: 15; CDR3 protein: CASSSSIGSGNTIYF
V gene: TRBV19; clone size: -; J gene: TRBJ2-7; D gene: TRBD2; CDR3 length: 16; CDR3 protein: CASSLSSGLASGEQYF
V gene: TRBV11-1; clone size: -; J gene: TRBJ1-2; D gene: -; CDR3 length: 14; CDR3 protein: CASSPRTDRGGYTF
V gene: TRBV6-1; clone size: -; J gene: TRBJ1-3; D gene: TRBD1; CDR3 length: 14; CDR3 protein: CASTRTGAGNTIYF
V gene: TRBV5-1; clone size: once; J gene: TRBJ2-1; D gene: TRBD1; CDR3 length: 14; CDR3 protein: CASSSRQGHNEQFF
V gene: TRBV10-3; clone size: -; J gene: TRBJ2-7; D gene: TRBD1; CDR3 length: 17; CDR3 protein: CAISESTVTGGWDEQYF
V gene: TRBV2; clone size: few; J gene: TRBJ1-5; D gene: -; CDR3 length: 16; CDR3 protein: CASSVLGATGNQPQHF
V gene: TRBV5-1; clone size: -; J gene: TRBJ2-7; D gene: -; CDR3 length: 14; CDR3 protein: CASSLAGVSYEQYF
V gene: TRBV7-2; clone size: few; J gene: TRBJ2-2; D gene: -; CDR3 length: 13; CDR3 protein: CASSSLGTGELFF
V gene: TRBV11-2; clone size: -; J gene: TRBJ1-5; D gene: -; CDR3 length: 15; CDR3 protein: CASSPGVMGNQPQHF
V gene: TRBV12-5; clone size: -; J gene: TRBJ2-2; D gene: TRBD2; CDR3 length: 14; CDR3 protein: CASGSGLAFGELFF
V gene: TRBV5-1; clone size: -; J gene: TRBJ1-2; D gene: -; CDR3 length: 12; CDR3 protein: CASKMAPYGYTF
V gene: TRBV19; clone size: -; J gene: TRBJ1-2; D gene: TRBD1; CDR3 length: 14; CDR3 protein: CASKDTQGDYGYTF
V gene: TRBV11-2; clone size: -; J gene: TRBJ2-1; D gene: TRBD2; CDR3 length: 14; CDR3 protein: CASSLTSGMGEQFF
V gene: TRBV27; clone size: -; J gene: TRBJ1-6; D gene: -; CDR3 length: 14; CDR3 protein: CASSFGRANSPLHF
V gene: TRBV6-6; clone size: -; J gene: TRBJ1-5; D gene: -; CDR3 length: 15; CDR3 protein: CASTEQAYSNQPQHF
V gene: TRBV30; clone size: -; J gene: TRBJ2-3; D gene: TRBD2; CDR3 length: 14; CDR3 protein: CAWRGASGHNTQYF
V gene: TRBV6-5; clone size: -; J gene: TRBJ2-7; D gene: TRBD1; CDR3 length: 15; CDR3 protein: CASSYSATGPYEQYF
V gene: TRBV9; clone size: -; J gene: TRBJ2-5; D gene: TRBD2; CDR3 length: 16; CDR3 protein: CASQTGLAGGQETQYF
V gene: TRBV4-2; clone size: -; J gene: TRBJ2-7; D gene: -; CDR3 length: 14; CDR3 protein: CASSLTEISYEQYF
V gene: TRBV13; clone size: -; J gene: TRBJ1-1; D gene: TRBD1; CDR3 length: 16; CDR3 protein: CASTPTGSLSNTEAFF
V gene: TRBV25-1; clone size: -; J gene: TRBJ2-7; D gene: TRBD1; CDR3 length: 14; CDR3 protein: CASSEYQGAYEQYF
V gene: TRBV28; clone size: -; J gene: TRBJ2-7; D gene: -; CDR3 length: 14; CDR3 protein: CASSTWQGTYEQYF
V gene: TRBV7-9; clone size: -; J gene: TRBJ2-1; D gene: TRBD2; CDR3 length: 15; CDR3 protein: CASSLISREAGEQFF
V gene: TRBV19; clone size: -; J gene: TRBJ2-2; D gene: -; CDR3 length: 17; CDR3 protein: CASSRLSSGLNTGELFF
V gene: TRBV6-1; clone size: -; J gene: TRBJ2-7; D gene: -; CDR3 length: 15; CDR3 protein: CASSEALAGPYEQYF
V gene: TRBV30; clone size: -; J gene: TRBJ2-1; D gene: TRBD1; CDR3 length: 12; CDR3 protein: CASGQGFNEQFF
V gene: TRBV4-1; clone size: -; J gene: TRBJ1-3; D gene: TRBD1; CDR3 length: 18; CDR3 protein: CASSQAGTGVNSGNTIYF